Sequencing of this T cell receptor beta chain was carried out in a study of T cells in Graves' hyperthyroidism and ophthalmopathy. RNA transcripts provided the source from which TCR beta CDR3 regions were amplified. Primed by the HTBI set, a first-round RT-PCR was run on the TCR CDR3. TCRdb independently ran MiXCR on the multiplex PCR reads; one entry per CDR3 protein. Of about 420,000 distinct CDR3 sequences listed, roughly an eighth were seen once; the top ten hold 5% to 6%. Among the patients, aged 18 to 65, hyperthyroidism was newly diagnosed and had lasted under 2 months. Many counts were recorded for this clonotype. Germline values: CDR1 MDHEN, CDR2 SYDVKM. The CDR3 has 13 residues. V shed 8 bases and J shed 1 base, with 8 bases lying between them.

Sequencing input: blood. This TCR came from a woman aged 18-35 years with Graves' hyperthyroidism. V gene TRBV28 combines with J gene TRBJ2-2, with no clear D. Here the CDR3 reads CASARRNTGELFF. For the CDR3, the DNA is TGTGCCAGCGCGCGCCGGAACACCGGGGAGCTGTTTTTT.